Below, 31 T cell receptor beta chains from the same sample are listed, as sequenced in a study of blood T cell repertoires in COVID-19. Clones were read by immunoSEQ multiplex PCR, and TCRdb kept only the in-frame ones, dropping some. Altogether almost 200,000 clones are present, around 79% being singletons, with the ten largest covering about 6.5%. The sequenced material came from peripheral blood. The source is a woman aged 40 to 55 with COVID-19, enrolled during active disease.

The V and J genes are TRBV7-9 and TRBJ2-4; 11 positions match TRBD2. The length of the CDR3 is 14 residues. The ends lost 5 bases at V and 10 bases at J; junction bases unmatched: 7. Germline CDR1 is SEHNR and CDR2 is FQNEAQ (reference sequence). The CDR3 is CASSTTSGDIIQYF. CDR3 nucleotides: TGTGCCAGCAGCACGACTAGCGGGGACATAATTCAGTACTTC.

This clone was seen a handful of times. The same CDR3 is also encoded by other DNA sequences in this sample. The chain has TRBV2 and TRBJ2-2; 8 bases align to TRBD1. Trimming took 3 bases from V and 0 from J; bases not matched to a gene: 3. The CDR3 spans 16 residues. The germline V gene encodes CDR1 SNHLY and CDR2 FYNNEI. CDR3 coding DNA: TGTGCCAGCAGTGACCAGGGGGCCCCGAACACCGGGGAGCTGTTTTTT. This encodes CASSDQGAPNTGELFF.

CDR3 amino acids: CASSLDGAYGYTF. In DNA, the CDR3 is TGTGCCAGCAGCTTAGATGGGGCCTATGGCTACACCTTC. The genes are TRBV7-2 and TRBJ1-2, with D tentatively TRBD1 (5 bases). The V gene's germline CDR1 is SGHTA and CDR2 FQGNSA. This CDR3 is 13 amino acids long. Trimming removed 1 base from V and 4 bases from J, with 7 bases in between.

V is TRBV5-1 and J is TRBJ2-7, with TRBD1 matching over 7 bases. V was clipped by 1 base and J by 0 bases; unmatched bases: 4. Germline V gene lookup returns CDR1 SGHRS and CDR2 YFSETQ. The length of the CDR3 is 15 residues. CDR3 loop: CASSLRAGGSYEQYF. In DNA form, the CDR3 reads TGCGCCAGCAGCTTGCGGGCAGGGGGCTCCTACGAGCAGTACTTC.

This clone came up many times. The sample has other DNA sequences that encode this CDR3 too. J is TRBJ1-5 and V is TRBV2, with a possible D match to TRBD1 (6 bases). The V gene lost 6 bases and the J gene lost 4 bases, with 7 bases spanning the gap. CDR1 and CDR2 from the germline V gene are SNHLY and FYNNEI. The length of the CDR3 is 12 residues. The CDR3: CASRDSNQPQHF. The CDR3, as DNA: TGTGCCAGCAGGGACAGTAATCAGCCCCAGCATTTT.

The chain carries TRBV5-6 and TRBJ2-3, with 14 bases matching TRBD2. There are 14 residues in the CDR3. V was clipped by 0 bases and J by 10 bases; unmatched bases: 1. The germline CDR1 and CDR2 sequences are SGHDT and YYEEEE. The CDR3, as DNA: TGTGCCAGCAGCTTGGGGACTAGCGGGAGGTCGCAGTATTTT. As protein: CASSLGTSGRSQYF.

The chain recombines TRBV30 with TRBJ1-1; no clear D. Germline V gene lookup returns CDR1 GTSNPN and CDR2 SVGIG (reference sequence). The CDR3 loop spans 12 amino acids. The V and J ends lost 1 base and 9 bases respectively, with 12 bases between them. The CDR3, as DNA: TGTGCCTGGAGTGGGTCTTGGCGGCAAGCTTTCTTT. Protein sequence: CAWSGSWRQAFF. Complete variable domain (other parts from reference TRBV30 and TRBJ1-1): SQTIHQWPATLVQPVGSPLSLECTVEGTSNPNLYWYRQAAGRGLQLLFYSVGIGQISSEVPQNLSASRPQDRQFILSSKKLLLSDSGFYLCAWSGSWRQAFFGQGTRLTVV.

This clone came up a few times. The rearrangement uses TRBV27 and TRBJ1-5, with TRBD1 matching over 9 bases. With 4 bases clipped from V and 2 bases from J, the junction kept 9 bases outside the gene matches. Germline CDR1 is MNHEY and CDR2 is SMNVEV (reference sequence). This CDR3 contains 17 residues. CDR3: CASSSHRGQLGNQPQHF. CDR3 in DNA: TGTGCCAGCAGTTCCCACAGGGGGCAGCTTGGCAATCAGCCCCAGCATTTT.

The rearrangement uses TRBV10-2 and TRBJ2-1, with D tentatively TRBD2 (6 bases). This CDR3 is 16 amino acids long. Looked up from germline, CDR1 is WSHSY and CDR2 is SAAADI. V lost 2 bases, J lost 5 bases, and 16 bases lay in between. The DNA of the CDR3 is TGCGCCAGCAGTGAGGGAGCGGGTAGATTACACAATGAGCAGTTCTTC. Translated: CASSEGAGRLHNEQFF.

CDR3 loop: CASSVLTGIGNTGELFF. CDR3 nucleotide sequence: TGTGCCAGCAGCGTATTGACAGGGATAGGGAACACCGGGGAGCTGTTTTTT. The V and J genes are TRBV27 and TRBJ2-2, with 7 bases fitting TRBD1. Germline V CDR1 and CDR2: MNHEY, SMNVEV (reference sequence). Trimming took 6 bases from V and 1 from J; bases not matched to a gene: 11. The CDR3 extends over 17 amino acids.

V usage is TRBV3-1 (or the pseudogene TRBV3-2) and J usage is TRBJ1-5, with a weak D call TRBD1 (6 bases). The CDR3 sequence is 16 residues long. Germline V gene lookup returns CDR1 LGHDT and CDR2 YNNKEL (reference sequence). V was clipped by 0 bases and J by 3 bases, with 12 bases between them. DNA for the CDR3: TGTGCCAGCAGCCAAGATGGGCCAGGGGTCAATCAGCCCCAGCATTTT. This sequence encodes CASSQDGPGVNQPQHF.

Many counts were recorded for this clone. The gene calls are TRBV7-3 and TRBJ1-1; the D is unclear. Germline CDR1 reads SGHTA; CDR2 reads FQGTGA. CDR3 size: 14 residues. Trimming left V 1 base short and J 3 bases short, with 9 bases between. The CDR3 DNA follows: TGTGCCAGCAGCTTAAGGAACCGGGACACTGAAGCTTTCTTT. Its translation: CASSLRNRDTEAFF.

The V call is TRBV5-1, the J call TRBJ2-5, with a tentative D call TRBD2 (6 bases). Germline V gene data show CDR1 as SGHRS and CDR2 as YFSETQ. V dropped 5 bases and J dropped 4 bases, with 15 bases sitting between them. The CDR3 contains 14 residues. The CDR3 loop is CASRPGERVETQYF. The CDR3 DNA reads TGCGCCAGCAGACCGGGGGAGAGGGTAGAGACCCAGTACTTC.

The chain combines TRBV27 with TRBJ1-1, with D unresolved. CDR3 length: 13 amino acids. The V and J ends lost 5 bases and 1 base respectively, with 8 bases between them. Germline CDR1 reads MNHEY; CDR2 reads SMNVEV (reference sequence). The CDR3 loop reads CASSVQRNTEAFF. The CDR3 DNA follows: TGTGCCAGCAGTGTACAGAGGAACACTGAAGCTTTCTTT.

Only a few counts were recorded for this clone. The chain combines TRBV7-2 with TRBJ2-1; possible D gene TRBD2, 6 bases. Per germline, CDR1 SGHTA and CDR2 FQGNSA. V dropped 0 bases and J dropped 9 bases, with 12 bases sitting between them. CDR3 length: 14 residues. Written as DNA, the CDR3 is TGTGCCAGCAGCTTAGCGGGGGGATACGGTGAGCAGTTCTTC. Encoded protein: CASSLAGGYGEQFF.

V gene TRBV10-2 combines with J gene TRBJ2-3; perhaps TRBD1 as D (6 bases). The CDR3 spans 16 residues. Germline lookup yields CDR1 WSHSY and CDR2 SAAADI. The V gene lost 10 bases and the J gene lost 3 bases, with 23 bases spanning the gap. CDR3 residues: CAISLGGYKKTDTQYF. The CDR3 nucleotides are TGCGCCATCTCCTTAGGGGGATATAAGAAGACAGATACGCAGTATTTT.

The CDR3 region has the DNA TGTGCCAGCAGCCAAGCTAGCGGGTTCGGCACCGGGGAGCTGTTTTTT. Translating it yields CASSQASGFGTGELFF. The chain couples TRBV7-2 to TRBJ2-2; 8 bases align to TRBD2. Trimming at V came to 5 bases and at J to 4 bases, leaving 9 bases not matched to a gene. CDR1 and CDR2 (germline): SGHTA, FQGNSA. This CDR3 is built from 16 residues.

The chain couples TRBV29-1 to TRBJ1-2; D unresolved. CDR1 is SQVTM and CDR2 is ANQGSEA in the germline V gene. The V and J ends lost 7 bases and 4 bases respectively, with 16 bases between them. The CDR3 sequence is 13 residues long. The CDR3 loop reads CSASPEVGYGYTF. CDR3 DNA: TGCAGCGCATCCCCGGAGGTAGGCTATGGCTACACCTTC.

This clone has a handful of counts. The chain joins TRBV20-1 to TRBJ2-3; no clear D gene. The CDR3 totals 13 residues. Between the trimmed V and J ends, which lost 3 bases and 4 bases, there was a span of 11 bases. CDR1 and CDR2 (germline): DFQATT, SNEGSKA (reference sequence). CDR3 nucleotides: TGCAGTGCTAGTGCGGTAGCACCAGATACGCAGTATTTT. It encodes CSASAVAPDTQYF.

In this sample, this clone turned up a few times. The V call is TRBV29-1, the J call TRBJ1-3; TRBD1 agrees at 8 bases. V gave up 0 bases and J gave up 5 bases; unmatched junction bases: 6. The CDR3 sequence is 15 residues long. The germline gives CDR1 SQVTM, CDR2 ANQGSEA. The CDR3 DNA reads TGCAGCGTTGAAGACGGGGACAGGAGCCGAAACACCATATATTTT. Translated: CSVEDGDRSRNTIYF.

The CDR3 sequence: CASSYSGTDAYEQYF. The DNA for the CDR3 is TGTGCCAGCAGTTACTCCGGGACAGACGCCTACGAGCAGTACTTC. The gene calls are TRBV6-5 and TRBJ2-7; TRBD1 agrees at 7 bases. V shed 0 bases and J 2 bases; nucleotides not matched to a gene: 4. From germline, CDR1 is MNHEY and CDR2 SVGAGI. This CDR3 is 15 amino acids long.

The V and J genes are TRBV27 and TRBJ2-7; the match to TRBD1 covers 7 bases. The CDR3 is 13 amino acids. Germline V lookup: CDR1 MNHEY, CDR2 SMNVEV (reference sequence). V lost 3 bases to trimming and J lost 3 bases; unmatched junction nucleotides: 2. The DNA of the CDR3 is TGTGCCAGCAGTTTCCGACAGGGCTACGAGCAGTACTTC. It yields the protein CASSFRQGYEQYF.

The chain uses TRBV1 and TRBJ1-1. TRBV1 is a pseudogene locus. There are 13 residues in the CDR3. The CDR3 sequence is CTMGRGENTEAFF. CDR3 coding DNA: TGCACCATGGGGAGGGGGGAGAACACTGAAGCTTTCTTT.

This chain uses TRBV5-6 with TRBJ1-3, with TRBD1 identical over 8 bases. Losses at the gene ends were 1 base for V and 1 base for J; bases not matched to a gene: 4. The CDR3 has 16 residues. Germline assignment: CDR1 SGHDT and CDR2 YYEEEE. CDR3 bases: TGTGCCAGCAGCTTGAGGACAGGGCGATCTGGAAACACCATATATTTT. Residues: CASSLRTGRSGNTIYF. Drawing the rest from reference TRBV5-6 and TRBJ1-3, the complete variable domain is DAGVTQSPTHLIKTRGQQVTLRCSPKSGHDTVSWYQQALGQGPQFIFQYYEEEERQRGNFPDRFSGHQFPNYSSELNVNALLLGDSALYLCASSLRTGRSGNTIYFGEGSWLTVV.

V is TRBV19 and J is TRBJ1-1; tentative D call: TRBD1 (5 bases). V was pared by 5 bases and J by 1 base, with 8 bases between. CDR3 size: 13 residues. Germline loops: CDR1 LNHDA, CDR2 SQIVND (reference sequence). The DNA for the CDR3 is TGTGCCAGTAGTTTCGGGGGGAACACTGAAGCTTTCTTT. Translating gives CASSFGGNTEAFF. Supplemented by reference TRBV19 and TRBJ1-1, the full variable domain reads DGGITQSPKYLFRKEGQNVTLSCEQNLNHDAMYWYRQDPGQGLRLIYYSQIVNDFQKGDIAEGYSVSREKKESFPLTVTSAQKNPTAFYLCASSFGGNTEAFFGQGTRLTVV.

V gene TRBV7-3 combines with J gene TRBJ2-1; TRBD1 agrees at 9 bases. The CDR3 extends over 16 amino acids. In germline, CDR1 is SGHTA, CDR2 FQGTGA. The junction had 8 bases not matched to a gene; V was cut back by 4 bases and J by 4 bases. In DNA form, the CDR3 reads TGTGCCAGCAGCTCCCGGACAGGGGCAGGGTACAATGAGCAGTTCTTC. It translates to CASSSRTGAGYNEQFF.

The chain joins TRBV6-2 or TRBV6-3 to TRBJ1-3; tentative D call: TRBD1 (6 bases). V was trimmed by 0 bases and J by 8 bases, leaving 11 bases between them. The CDR3 is 14 amino acids. Germline values: CDR1 MNHEY, CDR2 SVGEGT. CDR3 in DNA: TGTGCCAGCAGTTACTCGGGGGCGCGGGACACCATATATTTT. Translation: CASSYSGARDTIYF.

The chain employs TRBV11-3 and TRBJ1-1, with 7 nucleotides matching TRBD1. J gave up 3 bases and V 0 bases, and 1 base lay outside the gene matches. The CDR3 has 14 amino acids. Germline CDR1 reads SGHNT; CDR2 reads YENEEA. The CDR3 DNA sequence: TGTGCCAGCAGCTTAGAGACAGGGCACACTGAAGCTTTCTTT. It codes for CASSLETGHTEAFF.

The chain couples TRBV27 to TRBJ1-2; 7 bases align to TRBD1. Trimming at V came to 5 bases and at J to 4 bases, leaving 7 bases not matched to a gene. CDR1 MNHEY and CDR2 SMNVEV come from the germline V gene (reference sequence). This CDR3 spans 14 amino acids. The CDR3 here is CASSKGAGFYGYTF. The DNA for the CDR3 is TGTGCCAGCAGTAAGGGGGCGGGCTTCTATGGCTACACCTTC.

The chain is built from TRBV5-1 and TRBJ2-1; possibly TRBD2 for D (6 bases). Per the germline V gene, CDR1 is SGHRS and CDR2 is YFSETQ. Trimming shortened V by 0 bases and J by 8 bases, and 15 bases separated the two germline ends. The CDR3 has 15 residues. The CDR3 nucleotides are TGCGCCAGCAGCTTGGCCGGGAGTCGAGGCGATGAGCAGTTCTTC. Translation gives CASSLAGSRGDEQFF.

This chain uses TRBV20-1 with TRBJ1-5; D possibly corresponds to TRBD1 (6 bases). CDR3 length: 15 amino acids. V lost 3 bases to trimming and J lost 7 bases, with 19 bases between them. Looked up from germline, CDR1 is DFQATT and CDR2 is SNEGSKA (reference sequence). CDR3 sequence: CSASLYRDKAQPQHF. The CDR3 bases are TGCAGTGCTAGTTTATATCGGGACAAGGCCCAGCCCCAGCATTTT.